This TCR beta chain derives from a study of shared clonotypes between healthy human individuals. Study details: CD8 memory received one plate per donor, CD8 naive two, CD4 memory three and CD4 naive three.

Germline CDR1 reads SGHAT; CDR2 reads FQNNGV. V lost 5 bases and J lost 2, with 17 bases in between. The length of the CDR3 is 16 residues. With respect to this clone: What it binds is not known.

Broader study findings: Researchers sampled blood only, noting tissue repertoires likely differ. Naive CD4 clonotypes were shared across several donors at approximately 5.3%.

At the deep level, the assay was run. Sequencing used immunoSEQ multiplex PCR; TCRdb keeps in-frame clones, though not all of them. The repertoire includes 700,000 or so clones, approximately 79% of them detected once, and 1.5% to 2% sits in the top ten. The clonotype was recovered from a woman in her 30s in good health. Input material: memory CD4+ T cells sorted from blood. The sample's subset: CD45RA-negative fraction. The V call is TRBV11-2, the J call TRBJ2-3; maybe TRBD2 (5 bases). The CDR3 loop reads CASSRGRIRPTDTQYF. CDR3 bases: TGTGCCAGCAGCCGAGGGCGGATTAGACCCACAGATACGCAGTATTTT.